Detailed here is one T cell receptor beta chain. At least ten counts were recorded for this clonotype. Its antigen has not been determined. It has no much larger one-base neighbor in the sample; base qualities were not kept. The data are from a study of early T cells in non-severe SARS-CoV-2 infection (TCRdb year 2021). For the wider study: Because TCR sequencing relied on bulk RNA taken from unsorted whole blood, pairing of alpha and beta chains was not possible. The research as a whole found: VDJdb matching was skewed toward anti-spike CD8 responses and likely underestimated virus-specific expansions, missing private and CD4 specificities.

The library was built by means of 5' RACE. Reads for this sample came from a NextSeq 500. Unique molecular identifiers were attached to individual cDNA molecules in the TCR library protocol so that sequencing error and PCR bias could be corrected. Both TCR alpha and beta chains were sequenced, and tight co-correlation was observed between alpha and beta sequence abundances in each sample. On the study's bioinformatics: Decombinator V4 was used to perform V gene, J gene and CDR3 annotation of TCR sequences. TCRs were defined as expanded if a significant change between any two time points was detected under a Poisson model with p below 0.0001. TCR abundances were normalised to the total number of TCRs sequenced in each sample and reported as counts per million. MAIT TCRs were defined by TRAV1-2 paired with TRAJ12, TRAJ20 or TRAJ33, and iNKT TCRs by TRAV10 paired with TRAJ18. VDJdb, accessed on 1 November 2021, was searched for TCRs annotated for CMV, EBV and SARS-CoV-2, and TCRs annotated for more than one antigen were excluded. TCRdb reanalyzed the raw reads on its own, using fastp at Q25 for trimming and MiXCR for clone calling, and kept in-frame beta chains. Under each unique CDR3 protein, matching rows form one entry showing the most common genes and DNA. Here the V and J calls rest on TCRdb's processing, not on the authors' analysis. Present in this sample are 26,000 or so distinct CDR3 sequences, 4.5% to 6% of which were seen just once. 3.5% to 4.5% of the sample lies in the top ten.

The CDR3 contains 12 residues, cysteine and phenylalanine counted. The sequence is cut down to CDR3 DNA, 36 bases in frame from base 1. V and J lose 5 bases and 2 bases, and a span of 4 bases separates them. CDR1 and CDR2, per the germline V gene, are MNHEY and SVGEGT. This was a case-control study nested in a cohort of healthcare workers in London, UK, who had nasopharyngeal swab PCR tests and blood samples taken every week. Healthcare workers were recruited between 23 and 31 March 2020, during the week of the UK lockdown, and were followed weekly for up to roughly 15 weeks. The receptor was derived from an adult who was a healthcare worker with PCR-confirmed SARS-CoV-2 infection or an uninfected control (not recorded which). Sequenced material: whole blood. In this chain, TRBV6-2 or TRBV6-3 is recombined with TRBJ1-5; there is no confident call for the D gene. The nucleotide sequence is TGTGCCAGCAGTCTCCGCAATCAGCCCCAGCATTTT. Translated, it reads CASSLRNQPQHF.